What follows are 23 T cell receptor beta chains derived from one specimen sequenced in a study of T-cell memory formation after mild COVID-19. TCRdb reprocessed the 5' RACE reads via MiXCR and lists one record per CDR3 protein. The sample has roughly 240,000 distinct CDR3 sequences, roughly 16% seen once. Sequencing was performed on PBMCs or a T cell subset sorted from them (not recorded which). The receptors here all came from a young man who had mild COVID-19 (a few samples of this study predate the infection). Cell type and time point are not known.

The chain carries TRBV7-2 and TRBJ2-7; TRBD1 aligns across 8 bases. J lost 0 bases, V lost 5 bases, and 9 bases had no gene match. Per the germline V gene, CDR1 is SGHTA and CDR2 is FQGNSA. This CDR3 is built from 16 residues. This CDR3 reads CASSPGARGLSYEQYF. In DNA, the CDR3 is TGTGCCAGCAGCCCAGGGGCCAGGGGGCTCTCCTACGAGCAGTACTTC. The entire variable domain, with the rest obtained from reference TRBV7-2 and TRBJ2-7, is as follows: GAGVSQSPSNKVTEKGKDVELRCDPISGHTALYWYRQSLGQGLEFLIYFQGNSAPDKSGLPSDRFSAERTGGSVSTLTIQRTQQEDSAVYLCASSPGARGLSYEQYFGPGTRLTVT.

This chain connects TRBV12-3 or TRBV12-4 to TRBJ2-1; D is perhaps TRBD1 or TRBD2 (6 bases each). The CDR3 contains 15 residues. Trimming stripped 3 bases from V and 3 bases from J, with 12 bases between. The CDR3 bases are TGTGCCAGCAGTTTTAGGGGGGAGGTCTACAATGAGCAGTTCTTC. Translating it yields CASSFRGEVYNEQFF.

This clonotype has only a few counts. The rearrangement joins TRBV30 to TRBJ2-2; D remains unclear. In germline, CDR1 is GTSNPN, CDR2 SVGIG (reference sequence). V was shortened by 3 bases and J by 5 bases, with 10 bases between the two germline ends. The CDR3 extends over 13 amino acids. The CDR3 spells CAWRLGRTGELFF. Written as DNA, the CDR3 is TGTGCCTGGAGGCTCGGAAGGACCGGGGAGCTGTTTTTT.

In its sample, this clonotype was seen a few times. The chain employs TRBV5-1 and TRBJ2-5, with D perhaps TRBD2 (6 bases). CDR1 is SGHRS, CDR2 YFSETQ, per germline. The CDR3 covers 15 residues. Trimming took off 0 bases at V and 5 bases at J, with 14 bases between the two ends. CDR3 coding DNA: TGCGCCAGCAGCTTGGAACCGGGGGTGAGGGAGACCCAGTACTTC. It is translated as CASSLEPGVRETQYF.

This clonotype has just a few counts. The chain couples TRBV7-9 to TRBJ1-2; D is possibly TRBD1 (6 bases). CDR1 and CDR2 from the germline V gene are SEHNR and FQNEAQ (reference sequence). This CDR3 contains 13 residues. V dropped 6 bases and J dropped 8 bases, with 16 bases sitting between them. The CDR3 region has the DNA TGTGCCAGCAGGGACAGTCCGGGGGCAGGCTACACCTTC. Its translation: CASRDSPGAGYTF.

Remarks on this clonotype: Since a much larger clone is just one base distant, this may be a read error. The rearrangement links TRBV27 to TRBJ2-1; TRBD1 matches 9 bases. The CDR3 contains 15 residues. Germline loops: CDR1 MNHEY, CDR2 SMNVEV (reference sequence). CDR3 in DNA: TGTGTCAGCAGTCGACAGGGGGGCTCCTACAATGAGCAGTTCTTC. Residues: CVSSRQGGSYNEQFF.

The rearrangement uses TRBV6-1 and TRBJ2-7; 7 positions match TRBD1. CDR3 length equals 16 residues. J was trimmed by 3 bases and V by 7 bases; bases with no gene match: 15. CDR1 and CDR2 from the germline V gene are MNHNS and SASEGT. The CDR3 reads CASTSEGAKPFYEQYV. In DNA, the CDR3 is TGTGCCAGCACCTCTGAGGGGGCGAAGCCCTTCTACGAGCAGTACGTC.

The V and J genes are TRBV6-1 and TRBJ2-7; unclear D gene. V lost 1 base to trimming and J lost 3 bases, with 7 bases between them. Germline-derived CDR1 and CDR2 are MNHNS and SASEGT. CDR3 length: 13 amino acids. CDR3 protein: CASSEGHLYEQYF. As DNA, the CDR3 is TGTGCCAGCAGTGAAGGGCACCTCTACGAGCAGTACTTC.

This clonotype turned up a few times. The chain combines TRBV7-3 with TRBJ2-2; the match to TRBD2 covers 11 bases. J gave up 1 base and V 2 bases, and 3 bases lay outside the gene matches. The CDR3 runs to 17 residues. Germline values: CDR1 SGHTA, CDR2 FQGTGA. The CDR3 DNA reads as TGTGCCAGCAGCTTACCTAGCGGGGGGCTGAACACCGGGGAGCTGTTTTTT. Its protein is CASSLPSGGLNTGELFF.

This chain connects TRBV7-2 to TRBJ2-5; 10 bases agree with TRBD1. This CDR3 contains 16 residues. CDR1 and CDR2 from the germline V gene are SGHTA and FQGNSA. V shed 0 bases, J shed 5 bases, and the junction held 6 bases outside the gene matches. CDR3 nucleotides: TGTGCCAGCAGCTTAGCCGGGACAGGGGTTGGGGAGACCCAGTACTTC. Amino acid sequence: CASSLAGTGVGETQYF.

There are a few counts of this clonotype. V and J are TRBV6-2 or TRBV6-3 and TRBJ1-1; unclear D gene. V was trimmed by 5 bases and J by 0 bases, leaving 10 bases between them. Germline-derived CDR1 and CDR2 are MNHEY and SVGEGT. The CDR3 runs 14 residues. The CDR3 reads CASSRLAMNTEAFF. The CDR3 coding sequence is TGTGCCAGCAGTAGGCTAGCGATGAACACTGAAGCTTTCTTT.

This clonotype was observed many times. The chain carries TRBV27 and TRBJ1-1, with 9 bases aligning to TRBD1. The J segment lost 10 bases and the V segment lost 2 bases, leaving 8 bases of the junction unmatched. The germline V gene has CDR1 MNHEY and CDR2 SMNVEV (reference sequence). This CDR3 region has 14 residues. CDR3 sequence: CASSLNTGGRVAFF. CDR3 nucleotides: TGTGCCAGCAGTTTAAACACAGGGGGCAGGGTAGCTTTCTTT.

The chain is built from TRBV6-2 or TRBV6-3 and TRBJ2-7, with D possibly TRBD1 on 5 matching bases. The ends were cut back, 0 bases at V and 6 bases at J, with 15 bases in the middle. CDR3 length equals 15 residues. The germline CDR1 and CDR2 sequences are MNHEY and SVGEGT. The CDR3 reads CASSYSGVAPLEQYV. The CDR3 bases are TGTGCCAGCAGTTACTCAGGGGTTGCTCCCCTCGAGCAGTACGTC.

This clonotype was seen a few times. The CDR3 region is CASSLVGGRVSNEQFF. The CDR3 DNA reads TGTGCCAGCAGCTTAGTAGGCGGGCGCGTGAGCAATGAGCAGTTCTTC. This sequence joins TRBV11-2 and TRBJ2-1; D possibly corresponds to TRBD2 (5 bases). Germline V lookup: CDR1 SGHAT, CDR2 FQNNGV. V lost 1 base and J 6 bases, leaving 16 bases between the germline ends. The CDR3 is 16 residues long.

This clonotype was found a few times. The CDR3 DNA sequence: TGTGCCAGTAGTATAGGCCCCGCGGGGTTTGATGGCTACACCTTC. Translated, it gives CASSIGPAGFDGYTF. V usage is TRBV19 and J usage is TRBJ1-2; no firm D call. Trimming removed 1 base from V and 6 bases from J, with 15 bases in between. The CDR3 is 15 residues long. Germline V lookup: CDR1 LNHDA, CDR2 SQIVND (reference sequence).

The chain joins TRBV7-2 to TRBJ2-7; no clear D gene. Trimming removed 5 bases at V and 3 bases at J, with 11 bases between. The germline V gene has CDR1 SGHTA and CDR2 FQGNSA. This CDR3 has 13 residues. The CDR3 bases are TGTGCCAGCAGCCGAGGTCCCATCTACGAGCAGTACGTC. Translation: CASSRGPIYEQYV.

This chain joins TRBV12-3 or TRBV12-4 and TRBJ2-3; D is uncertain. V lost 1 base and J lost 14, with 16 bases in between. CDR3 length equals 13 residues. In DNA, the CDR3 is TGTGCCAGCAGTTTAGGCTTGAAGCGTCCGGGGTATTTT. Residues: CASSLGLKRPGYF.

This clonotype occurred a few times. The chain has TRBV25-1 and TRBJ1-2; 7 bases line up with TRBD1. V gave up 5 bases and J gave up 7 bases; unmatched junction bases: 13. Germline CDR1 MGHDK, CDR2 SYGVNS. CDR3 length equals 15 residues. The CDR3 region has the DNA TGTGCCAGCAGTCCCCCCCAGGGGGAGGTGAGTGGCTACACCTTC. It specifies CASSPPQGEVSGYTF.

V and J are TRBV7-9 and TRBJ2-5, with no clear D. CDR1 and CDR2 (germline): SEHNR, FQNEAQ (reference sequence). V lost 0 bases, J lost 5 bases, and 7 bases lay in between. The CDR3 covers 13 residues. CDR3 nucleotides: TGTGCCAGCAGCTTAGCGCTGGATGAGACCCAGTACTTC. Its protein is CASSLALDETQYF.

The V and J genes are TRBV5-1 and TRBJ2-5, with 7 bases aligning to TRBD1. CDR1 is SGHRS and CDR2 is YFSETQ in the germline V gene. The CDR3 is 15 amino acids. Germline trimming cut 3 bases from V and 5 bases from J; bases unmatched to any gene: 10. The CDR3 DNA reads as TGCGCCAGCAGCTCGCAGACAGGGAGAGAGGAGACCCAGTACTTC. Protein product: CASSSQTGREETQYF.

This clonotype was found many times. The V gene is TRBV9, the J gene TRBJ2-2; D perhaps matches TRBD1 (6 bases). V lost 0 bases, J lost 2 bases, and 8 bases lay in between. CDR1 is SGDLS and CDR2 is YYNGEE in the germline V gene. CDR3 size: 15 residues. This chain's CDR3 is CASSVEGHNTGELFF. The CDR3 DNA sequence: TGTGCCAGCAGCGTAGAGGGACACAACACCGGGGAGCTGTTTTTT.

Only a few counts were recorded for this clonotype. The rearrangement links TRBV7-2 to TRBJ1-1; D call uncertain. The germline V gene encodes CDR1 SGHTA and CDR2 FQGNSA. This CDR3 has 14 amino acids. V was clipped by 2 bases and J by 3 bases, with 10 bases between them. CDR3 region: CASSLYGVDTEAFF. The CDR3 bases are TGTGCCAGCAGCTTATATGGGGTGGACACTGAAGCTTTCTTT.

The chain joins TRBV20-1 to TRBJ2-3, with D possibly matching TRBD2 (5 bases). Germline CDR1 is DFQATT and CDR2 is SNEGSKA (reference sequence). This CDR3 is 12 amino acids long. V lost 4 bases to trimming and J lost 6 bases, with 11 bases between them. The CDR3 region is CSATPGSDTQYF. The CDR3 region has the DNA TGCAGTGCTACCCCGGGGTCGGATACGCAGTATTTT.